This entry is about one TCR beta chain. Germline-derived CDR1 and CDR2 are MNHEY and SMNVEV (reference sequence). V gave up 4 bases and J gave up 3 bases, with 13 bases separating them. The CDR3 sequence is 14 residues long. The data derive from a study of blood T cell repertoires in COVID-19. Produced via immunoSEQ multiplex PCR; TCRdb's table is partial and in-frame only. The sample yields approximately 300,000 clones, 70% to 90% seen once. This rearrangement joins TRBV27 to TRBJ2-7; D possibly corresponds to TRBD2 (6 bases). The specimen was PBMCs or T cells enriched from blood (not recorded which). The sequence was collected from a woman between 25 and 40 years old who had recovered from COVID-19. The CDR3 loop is CASSYLATHYEQYF. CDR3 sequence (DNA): TGTGCCAGCAGTTACCTAGCGACCCACTACGAGCAGTACTTC.